Described below is a single T cell receptor (beta chain) sequence and its context. Its antigen remains unknown. The sample is drawn from a study of T cell responses to AZD1222 COVID-19 vaccine. Findings and limits, study-wide: Females made up more of the donors, who were largely white British, and clonal diversity may have come out too low. Nearly half of spike-specific TCRs reportedly go after variant regions that carry no mutations. Dominant at 160-218 and 743-854, vaccine-associated CD4 TCRs also spanned spike. Vaccination with two AZD1222 doses was followed by a rise in Spike-specific TCR breadth and depth.

Method: immunoSEQ multiplex PCR; TCRdb's copy keeps in-frame clones and lacks some. The table has 100,000 to 150,000 clones, roughly 91% seen once. This CDR3 is 12 amino acids long. The trim removed 2 bases at V and 13 bases at J, leaving 1 base unmatched. The germline gives CDR1 SGHAT, CDR2 FQNNGV. This sequence was found in an adult who received the AZD1222 COVID-19 vaccine. The V gene is TRBV11-2, the J gene TRBJ2-3; TRBD2 agrees at 12 bases. This material consisted of peripheral blood, taken 28 days after the second AZD1222 dose. As DNA, the CDR3 is TGTGCCAGCAGCTTACTAGCGGGAGGGGAGTATTTT. As protein: CASSLLAGGEYF.